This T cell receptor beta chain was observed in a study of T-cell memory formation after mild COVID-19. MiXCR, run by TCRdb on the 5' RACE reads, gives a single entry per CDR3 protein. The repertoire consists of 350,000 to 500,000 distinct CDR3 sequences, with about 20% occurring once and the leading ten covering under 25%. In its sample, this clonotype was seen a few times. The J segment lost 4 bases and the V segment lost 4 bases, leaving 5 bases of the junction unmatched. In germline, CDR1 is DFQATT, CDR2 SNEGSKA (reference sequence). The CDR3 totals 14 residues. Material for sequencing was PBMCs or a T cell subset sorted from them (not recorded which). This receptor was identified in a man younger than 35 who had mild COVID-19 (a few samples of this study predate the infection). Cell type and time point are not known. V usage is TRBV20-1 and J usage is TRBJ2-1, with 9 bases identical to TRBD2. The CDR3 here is CSAMRGGPYNEQFF. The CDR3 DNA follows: TGCAGTGCTATGCGGGGGGGCCCTTACAATGAGCAGTTCTTC.